The T cell receptor (beta chain) described here comes from a study of blood T cell repertoires in COVID-19. Overall study: The origin of the acute and convalescent COVID-19 samples was the United States, Italy and Spain. T cells, B-cell-depleted T cells, or PBMCs provided the cDNA or gDNA that served as material.

CDR1 SNHLY and CDR2 FYNNEI come from the germline V gene. V shed 6 bases, J shed 0 bases, and the junction held 6 bases outside the gene matches. The CDR3 runs to 15 residues. As handled by the study authors: How many nucleated cells were present was estimated from reference gene primer amplification. Measured with immunoSEQ multiplex PCR; TCRdb has only the in-frame clones, and not every one. V and J calls and clone size are given by that table; D and trimming were obtained from the DNA. The sample consists of under 75,000 clones, roughly 91% of them appearing once. The TCR originated in a woman between 18 and 29 years old with acute or convalescent COVID-19. The sequenced material came from peripheral blood. This chain uses TRBV2 with TRBJ1-2; 8 bases fit TRBD1. The CDR3 here is CASRDRANPNYGYTF. The DNA of the CDR3 is TGTGCCAGCAGGGACAGGGCTAATCCTAACTATGGCTACACCTTC.